The next 8 T cell receptor beta chains were all read from a single sample in a study of T cell responses to AZD1222 COVID-19 vaccine. Produced via immunoSEQ multiplex PCR; TCRdb's table is partial and in-frame only. The sample has nearly 90,000 clones; 88% are singletons. The sample consisted of peripheral blood, taken on day 0 of MenACWY control vaccination. The receptor source for this set is an adult in good health.

The chain joins TRBV25-1 to TRBJ1-2; D not certain. The CDR3 is made up of 15 amino acids. The V and J ends lost 3 bases and 6 bases respectively, with 17 bases between them. From germline, CDR1 is MGHDK and CDR2 SYGVNS. CDR3 DNA: TGTGCCAGCAGTGATCCGGCCGGTGAGGAGGATGGCTACACCTTC. This translates into CASSDPAGEEDGYTF.

The V gene is TRBV28, the J gene TRBJ1-5; D unclear. CDR1 MDHEN and CDR2 SYDVKM come from the germline V gene. V was cut by 2 bases and J by 7 bases, with 18 bases left in between. The CDR3 loop spans 16 amino acids. The CDR3 sequence is CASSLAGVGLGQPQHF. The DNA for the CDR3 is TGTGCCAGCAGTTTAGCCGGAGTCGGGTTGGGGCAGCCCCAGCATTTT.

This clone was detected only a few times. The genes are TRBV7-2 and TRBJ2-7; the D gene is possibly TRBD1 (5 bases). Germline CDR1 reads SGHTA; CDR2 reads FQGNSA. Trimming shortened V by 5 bases and J by 3 bases, and 11 bases separated the two germline ends. This CDR3 comprises 13 residues. The CDR3 DNA reads TGTGCCAGCAGCCTCAGGGCTAGCTACGAGCAGTACTTC. Its protein is CASSLRASYEQYF.

The chain's CDR3 is CASSFRQGFSYEQYF. The CDR3 DNA reads as TGTGCCAGCAGTTTTAGACAGGGATTCTCCTACGAGCAGTACTTC. V is TRBV6-5 and J is TRBJ2-7; 7 bases agree with TRBD1. This CDR3 region has 15 residues. Germline CDR1 is MNHEY and CDR2 is SVGAGI. The trim removed 4 bases at V and 0 bases at J, leaving 6 bases unmatched.

The genes are TRBV10-3 and TRBJ1-6; D possibly corresponds to TRBD1 (6 bases). V lost 2 bases, J lost 8 bases, and 13 bases lay in between. Germline CDR1 and CDR2: ENHRY and SYGVKD. CDR3 length equals 15 residues. The CDR3 sequence is CAISEGQPTDSPLHF. CDR3 nucleotides: TGTGCCATCAGTGAGGGACAGCCCACGGATTCACCCCTCCACTTT.

The V and J genes are TRBV6-1 and TRBJ1-5; 9 bases fit TRBD1. The CDR3 contains 16 residues. With V trimmed by 0 bases and J by 7 bases, 7 bases remained unmatched. In germline, CDR1 is MNHNS, CDR2 SASEGT. The CDR3 DNA reads as TGTGCCAGCAGTGAAGCATTGGGGACAGGGCTACAGCCCCAGCATTTT. Translated, it gives CASSEALGTGLQPQHF.

The chain couples TRBV7-2 to TRBJ1-2, with 8 positions matching TRBD1. The CDR3 sequence is 19 residues long. The germline CDR1 and CDR2 sequences are SGHTA and FQGNSA. V lost 3 bases and J lost 4; bases outside the gene matches: 19. CDR3 coding DNA: TGTGCCAGCAGCTTGGGCCCGCAGGCAGGGGGCCCAGTTCTCTATGGCTACACCTTC. It yields the protein CASSLGPQAGGPVLYGYTF.

The J gene is TRBJ2-7, the V gene TRBV14; maybe TRBD2 (5 bases). V was cut by 5 bases and J by 3 bases, with 11 bases left in between. The length of the CDR3 is 13 residues. The V gene's germline CDR1 is SGHDN and CDR2 FVKESK. CDR3 sequence reads: CASSVIRGYEQYF. CDR3 DNA: TGTGCCAGCAGCGTTATTCGGGGCTACGAGCAGTACTTC.